The T cell receptor beta chain described here comes from a study of T cells after yellow fever vaccination. This CDR3 is built from 12 residues. Trimming took 8 bases from V and 3 from J, leaving 8 bases between them. Each CDR3 protein is one row after TCRdb ran MiXCR on the 5' RACE reads. The table records around 30,000 distinct CDR3 sequences, 6.3% of them present only once. This clonotype was observed at least ten times. The chain has TRBV12-3 or TRBV12-4 and TRBJ1-5, with unresolved D. The clonotype originates from a man aged 25-45 years who received the YFV17D yellow fever vaccine. This material consisted of PBMCs, either bulk or a sorted T-cell subset (CD4+, CD8+, memory, or dextramer-sorted; not recorded which), taken on the day of the yellow fever booster vaccination. In DNA, the CDR3 is TGTGCCAGCGCGACGGTCAATCAGCCCCAGCATTTT. Translating gives CASATVNQPQHF.